These 20 T cell receptor beta chains were sequenced from one sample in a study of blood T cell repertoires in COVID-19. Clones were read by immunoSEQ multiplex PCR, and TCRdb kept only the in-frame ones, dropping some. The sample consists of around 270,000 clones, approximately 88% of them appearing once. The sample comprised PBMCs or T cells enriched from blood (not recorded which). The receptor set was obtained from a woman aged 40 to 49 who had been exposed to COVID-19.

In nucleotides, the CDR3 is TGTGCCAGTAGGCAGTTCAATAGCAATCAGCCCCAGCATTTT. Amino acids: CASRQFNSNQPQHF. The chain carries TRBV19 and TRBJ1-5; no reliable D call. The CDR3 covers 14 residues. V was cut by 6 bases and J by 0 bases, with 9 bases left in between. Germline-derived CDR1 and CDR2 are LNHDA and SQIVND (reference sequence).

The chain has TRBV27 and TRBJ1-3, with 9 bases that match TRBD1. The CDR3 has 13 amino acids. V was clipped by 5 bases and J by 9 bases; unmatched bases: 5. Germline V gene lookup returns CDR1 MNHEY and CDR2 SMNVEV (reference sequence). This CDR3 is CASSDRGGGTIYF. In DNA, the CDR3 is TGTGCCAGCAGTGACAGGGGGGGAGGCACCATATATTTT.

This clone has a single count. The V and J genes are TRBV28 and TRBJ1-2; 9 bases are shared with TRBD1. Germline CDR1 reads MDHEN; CDR2 reads SYDVKM. The J segment lost 4 bases and the V segment lost 3 bases, leaving 3 bases of the junction unmatched. The CDR3 sequence is 14 residues long. The CDR3 is CASSLTGGVYGYTF. DNA of the CDR3: TGTGCCAGCAGTTTGACAGGGGGAGTCTATGGCTACACCTTC.

The rearrangement links TRBV25-1 to TRBJ2-7; TRBD1 matches 11 bases. CDR1 is MGHDK and CDR2 is SYGVNS in the germline V gene. V was pared by 6 bases and J by 2 bases, with 6 bases of the junction left unmatched. The CDR3 covers 15 residues. CDR3 protein: CASRAWGQGAYEQYF. The CDR3 nucleotides are TGTGCCAGCAGGGCCTGGGGACAGGGGGCCTACGAGCAGTACTTC.

The chain employs TRBV28 and TRBJ1-1; D is possibly TRBD1 (5 bases). The V and J ends lost 3 bases and 5 bases respectively, with 10 bases between them. Germline V gene sequence: CDR1 MDHEN, CDR2 SYDVKM. This CDR3 is 13 amino acids long. The CDR3 sequence is CASSFQGRTEAFF. The CDR3 region has the DNA TGTGCCAGCAGTTTCCAGGGTCGAACTGAAGCTTTCTTT.

V and J are TRBV12-3 or TRBV12-4 and TRBJ2-2, with TRBD2 identical over 7 bases. The CDR3 extends over 13 amino acids. Trimming at V came to 10 bases and at J to 1 base, leaving 3 bases not matched to a gene. CDR3 sequence: CATKRGNTGELFF. CDR3 coding DNA: TGTGCCACGAAGCGGGGGAACACCGGGGAGCTGTTTTTT.

This clone was seen once. This sequence joins TRBV28 and TRBJ1-6, with TRBD1 matching over 8 bases. Unmatched junction bases numbered 5, after V lost 2 bases and J lost 8 bases. Germline V gene data show CDR1 as MDHEN and CDR2 as SYDVKM. CDR3 length equals 15 residues. The DNA of the CDR3 is TGTGCCAGCAGTTTAGACAGGGGCAATGATTCACCCCTCCACTTT. This encodes CASSLDRGNDSPLHF.

J is TRBJ2-1 and V is TRBV4-2; D gene uncertain. This CDR3 contains 13 residues. The germline V gene encodes CDR1 LGHNA and CDR2 YNFKEQ. The ends were cut back, 4 bases at V and 3 bases at J, with 7 bases in the middle. The CDR3 coding sequence is TGTGCCAGCAGCCTAGGAGACTACAATGAGCAGTTCTTC. Translating gives CASSLGDYNEQFF.

In DNA, the CDR3 is TGTGCCAGCAGTTACTCGGAAGGGGCACGGGGGGAGCTGTTTTTT. As protein: CASSYSEGARGELFF. This chain links TRBV6-2 or TRBV6-3 with TRBJ2-2; D perhaps matches TRBD1 (5 bases). Germline V gene lookup returns CDR1 MNHEY and CDR2 SVGEGT. Deletions cut 0 bases from V and 8 bases from J, with 13 bases between. The CDR3 extends over 15 amino acids.

V and J are TRBV30 and TRBJ1-2, with D unresolved. Trimming left V 3 bases short and J 1 base short, with 15 bases between. The length of the CDR3 is 15 residues. CDR1 is GTSNPN and CDR2 is SVGIG in the germline V gene (reference sequence). The CDR3 region is CAWSVVAARNYGYTF. CDR3 in DNA: TGTGCCTGGAGCGTCGTGGCAGCGCGTAACTATGGCTACACCTTC.

This chain joins TRBV7-2 and TRBJ2-7; 8 bases agree with TRBD2. In germline, CDR1 is SGHTA, CDR2 FQGNSA. V dropped 2 bases and J dropped 0; count of bases not matched to a gene: 9. This CDR3 contains 17 residues. CDR3: CASSLLTSGPSSYEQYF. The CDR3 DNA follows: TGTGCCAGCAGCTTACTAACTAGCGGCCCGTCCTCCTACGAGCAGTACTTC.

This clone was observed a few times. V usage is TRBV7-9 and J usage is TRBJ1-1, with 9 bases aligning to TRBD1. Unmatched junction bases numbered 10, after V lost 5 bases and J lost 6 bases. This CDR3 has 15 residues. The germline V gene encodes CDR1 SEHNR and CDR2 FQNEAQ (reference sequence). CDR3 protein: CASSPTGGPSAEAFF. Here the CDR3 DNA reads TGTGCCAGCAGCCCCACAGGGGGCCCTTCCGCTGAAGCTTTCTTT. Full variable domain (remainder filled in from reference TRBV7-9 and TRBJ1-1): DTGVSQNPRHKITKRGQNVTFRCDPISEHNRLYWYRQTLGQGPEFLTYFQNEAQLEKSRLLSDRFSAERPKGSFSTLEIQRTEQGDSAMYLCASSPTGGPSAEAFFGQGTRLTVV.

The chain links TRBV15 to TRBJ1-4; 7 nucleotides line up with TRBD1. Germline loops: CDR1 LNHNV, CDR2 YYDKDF (reference sequence). This CDR3 comprises 14 residues. V lost 3 bases and J lost 7; bases outside the gene matches: 5. This CDR3 is CATSRTGFVEKLFF. The CDR3 nucleotides read TGTGCCACCAGCAGGACAGGGTTTGTTGAAAAACTGTTTTTT.

The J gene is TRBJ1-2, the V gene TRBV7-9, with TRBD1 identical over 9 bases. Germline CDR1 and CDR2: SEHNR and FQNEAQ (reference sequence). The CDR3 extends over 14 amino acids. Unmatched junction bases numbered 5, after V lost 2 bases and J lost 7 bases. The CDR3: CASSLQDRGLGYTF. The DNA for the CDR3 is TGTGCCAGCAGCTTACAGGACAGGGGTCTTGGCTACACCTTC.

V is TRBV3-1 (or the pseudogene TRBV3-2) and J is TRBJ1-1, with a possible D match to TRBD1 (5 bases). CDR1 and CDR2 from the germline V gene are LGHDT and YNNKEL (reference sequence). V was clipped by 4 bases and J by 3 bases, with 12 bases between them. The CDR3 loop spans 14 amino acids. The CDR3 coding sequence is TGTGCCAGCAGCCTTGCCACAGGACACACTGAAGCTTTCTTT. As protein: CASSLATGHTEAFF.

The chain is built from TRBV7-2 and TRBJ1-1, with D possibly TRBD1 on 5 matching bases. The CDR3 is 13 amino acids. V lost 6 bases, J lost 5 bases, and 13 bases lay in between. Germline V gives CDR1 SGHTA, CDR2 FQGNSA. This CDR3 reads CASRLDRLTEAFF. CDR3 in DNA: TGTGCCAGCAGACTTGACAGATTAACTGAAGCTTTCTTT.

The chain uses TRBV27 and TRBJ1-2; perhaps TRBD1 as D (5 bases). Germline lookup yields CDR1 MNHEY and CDR2 SMNVEV (reference sequence). This CDR3 region has 14 residues. Trimming took 10 bases from V and 0 from J, leaving 15 bases between them. The CDR3 reads CATRQLPANYGYTF. The CDR3 DNA follows: TGTGCCACCAGACAGCTACCAGCTAACTATGGCTACACCTTC.

This clone was found a few times. The genes are TRBV5-6 and TRBJ1-1; 8 bases align to TRBD1. The CDR3 is 14 residues long. V shed 2 bases and J 1 base; nucleotides not matched to a gene: 1. Germline CDR1 SGHDT, CDR2 YYEEEE. The CDR3 is CASSFGQGNTEAFF. The CDR3 DNA follows: TGTGCCAGCAGCTTCGGACAGGGGAACACTGAAGCTTTCTTT.

The chain uses TRBV18 and TRBJ2-7; TRBD2 matches at 7 bases. CDR3 length: 13 amino acids. Germline assignment: CDR1 KGHSH and CDR2 LQKENI. Losses at the gene ends were 1 base for V and 5 bases for J; bases not matched to a gene: 2. The CDR3 DNA sequence: TGTGCCAGCTCACCACGTCGGGGGGACGAGCAGTACTTC. This codes for CASSPRRGDEQYF.

This chain uses TRBV6-2 or TRBV6-3 with TRBJ2-3, with D uncertain. V lost 2 bases and J lost 2, with 8 bases in between. The CDR3 sequence is 14 residues long. Germline-derived CDR1 and CDR2 are MNHEY and SVGEGT. The chain's CDR3 is CASSYRVSTDTQYF. The CDR3 DNA reads TGTGCCAGCAGTTACCGGGTATCCACAGATACGCAGTATTTT.